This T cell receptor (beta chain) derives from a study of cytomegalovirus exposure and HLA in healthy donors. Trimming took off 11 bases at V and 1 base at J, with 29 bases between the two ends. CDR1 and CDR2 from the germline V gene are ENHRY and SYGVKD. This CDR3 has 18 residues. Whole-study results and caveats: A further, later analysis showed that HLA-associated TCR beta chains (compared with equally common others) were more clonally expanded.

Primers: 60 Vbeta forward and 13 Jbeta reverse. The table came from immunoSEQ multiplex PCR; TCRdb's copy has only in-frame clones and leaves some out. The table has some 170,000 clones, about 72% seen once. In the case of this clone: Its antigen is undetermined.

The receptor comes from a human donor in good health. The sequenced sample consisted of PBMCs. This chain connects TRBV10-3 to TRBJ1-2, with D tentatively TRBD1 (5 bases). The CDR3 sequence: CAVDQNPSGGSGNYGYTF. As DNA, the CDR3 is TGTGCCGTCGATCAAAATCCCTCCGGGGGGAGCGGTAACTATGGCTACACCTTC.